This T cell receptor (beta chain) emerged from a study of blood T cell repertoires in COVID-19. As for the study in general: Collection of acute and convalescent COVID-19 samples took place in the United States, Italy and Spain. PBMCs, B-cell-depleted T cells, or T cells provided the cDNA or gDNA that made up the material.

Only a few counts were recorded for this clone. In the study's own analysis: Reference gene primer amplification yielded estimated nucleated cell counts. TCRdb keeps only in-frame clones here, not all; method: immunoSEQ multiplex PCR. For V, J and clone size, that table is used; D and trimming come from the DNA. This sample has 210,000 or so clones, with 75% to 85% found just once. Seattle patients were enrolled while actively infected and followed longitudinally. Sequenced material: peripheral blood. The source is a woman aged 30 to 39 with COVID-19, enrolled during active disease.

The CDR3 loop reads CASSPAAGLAGSNTGELFF. CDR3 nucleotide sequence: TGTGCCAGCAGCCCCGCGGCAGGGCTAGCGGGATCGAACACCGGGGAGCTGTTTTTT. This rearrangement joins TRBV5-4 to TRBJ2-2, with 9 positions matching TRBD2. This CDR3 spans 19 amino acids. V gave up 4 bases and J gave up 0 bases; unmatched junction bases: 13. From germline, CDR1 is SGHNT and CDR2 YYREEE (reference sequence).